The 24 T cell receptor beta chains presented below share a single source sample, sequenced in a study of T cells in Graves' hyperthyroidism and ophthalmopathy. The source material, RNA transcripts, was used to amplify TCR beta CDR3 regions. TCR CDR3 underwent first-round RT-PCR with the HTBI primer set. TCRdb re-derived calls from the multiplex PCR reads in MiXCR, one entry per CDR3 protein. The profile covers about 360,000 distinct CDR3 sequences, with roughly an eighth appearing a single time and 9% to 9.5% taken by the ten largest. Material for sequencing was blood. Receptors originate from a woman under 30 with Graves' hyperthyroidism.

V gene TRBV3-1 combines with J gene TRBJ2-4; D remains unclear. Per germline, CDR1 LGHDT and CDR2 YNNKEL (reference sequence). The CDR3 totals 14 residues. V was clipped by 0 bases and J by 2 bases, with 5 bases between them. The CDR3 nucleotides are TGTGCCAGCAGCCAAGAAGGGACCAAAAACATTCAGTACTTC. Amino acid sequence: CASSQEGTKNIQYF.

This clonotype was recorded many times. This rearrangement joins TRBV30 to TRBJ2-7, with a possible D match to TRBD2 (6 bases). V lost 2 bases and J 5 bases, leaving 13 bases between the germline ends. This CDR3 is 13 amino acids long. Germline V CDR1 and CDR2: GTSNPN, SVGIG (reference sequence). The CDR3 reads CAWSKEGLDEQYF. The DNA for the CDR3 is TGTGCCTGGAGTAAGGAGGGGTTAGACGAGCAGTACTTC.

This clonotype was seen many times. V is TRBV7-2 and J is TRBJ2-1; possibly TRBD2 for D (5 bases). Deletions cut 0 bases from V and 8 bases from J, with 11 bases between. CDR1 is SGHTA, CDR2 FQGNSA, per germline. There are 14 residues in the CDR3. The CDR3 DNA sequence: TGTGCCAGCAGCTTAGCAGTAGGGAGCGATGAGCAGTTCTTC. Translated: CASSLAVGSDEQFF.

The sample holds many counts of this clonotype. The gene calls are TRBV30 and TRBJ2-7; TRBD2 agrees at 7 bases. Unmatched junction bases numbered 10, after V lost 3 bases and J lost 5 bases. Germline V gene lookup returns CDR1 GTSNPN and CDR2 SVGIG (reference sequence). The CDR3 totals 14 residues. Here the CDR3 reads CAWRTGRPINEQYF. The CDR3 DNA reads as TGTGCCTGGAGAACCGGGAGGCCAATTAACGAGCAGTACTTC.

This clonotype has at least ten counts. This chain links TRBV2 with TRBJ1-2; 8 bases fit TRBD1. Trimming removed 6 bases from V and 5 bases from J; junction bases left unmatched: 2. Germline values: CDR1 SNHLY, CDR2 FYNNEI. This CDR3 is built from 12 residues. For the CDR3, the DNA is TGTGCCAGCAGGGGACAGGCGTATGGCTACACCTTC. Protein sequence: CASRGQAYGYTF.

The V call is TRBV4-3, the J call TRBJ1-5; 7 bases are a match to TRBD1. V trimming: 0 bases; J trimming: 5 bases; junction bases outside the gene matches: 4. Germline CDR1 is LGHNA and CDR2 is YSLEER. The CDR3 runs 15 residues. This CDR3 reads CASSQDNRGYQPQHF. The CDR3 nucleotides read TGCGCCAGCAGCCAAGACAACAGGGGTTATCAGCCCCAGCATTTT.

This clonotype was seen repeatedly, ten times or more. The rearrangement links TRBV20-1 to TRBJ2-7; D ambiguous. Germline CDR1 is DFQATT and CDR2 is SNEGSKA (reference sequence). Deletions cut 7 bases from V and 1 base from J, with 11 bases between. This CDR3 contains 12 residues. CDR3 protein: CSGDTGSYEQYF. The CDR3 nucleotides read TGCAGTGGAGACACCGGTTCCTACGAGCAGTACTTC.

The table lists this clonotype with many counts. CDR3 sequence: CASSLLSGGYTF. CDR3 coding DNA: TGTGCCAGCAGTTTATTGAGCGGTGGCTACACCTTC. J is TRBJ1-2 and V is TRBV27; unclear D gene. The V gene's germline CDR1 is MNHEY and CDR2 SMNVEV (reference sequence). The V end lost 1 base, the J end lost 7 bases, and 7 bases lay between the germline ends. This CDR3 has 12 amino acids.

This clonotype was counted many times. The chain employs TRBV18 and TRBJ2-1, with D uncertain. Germline CDR1 reads KGHSH; CDR2 reads LQKENI. V was trimmed by 2 bases and J by 5 bases, leaving 7 bases between them. CDR3 length: 13 residues. CDR3: CASSPRADNEQFF. The DNA for the CDR3 is TGTGCCAGCTCACCAAGGGCTGACAATGAGCAGTTCTTC.

This clonotype was seen many times. The genes are TRBV2 and TRBJ2-3; 7 bases line up with TRBD2. With 4 bases clipped from V and 0 bases from J, the junction kept 10 bases outside the gene matches. Germline-derived CDR1 and CDR2 are SNHLY and FYNNEI. This CDR3 has 17 amino acids. DNA for the CDR3: TGTGCCAGCAGTGTCCTATCCTCTAGCGGCAGCACAGATACGCAGTATTTT. Protein: CASSVLSSSGSTDTQYF.

This clonotype was seen at least ten times. The chain employs TRBV28 and TRBJ2-1; 7 bases agree with TRBD2. V gave up 5 bases and J gave up 2 bases; unmatched junction bases: 9. The CDR3 has 16 amino acids. Germline V CDR1 and CDR2: MDHEN, SYDVKM. The CDR3 nucleotides are TGTGCCAGCAGTGCCTCGAGCGGGGCAACCTACAATGAGCAGTTCTTC. This sequence encodes CASSASSGATYNEQFF.

This clonotype was recorded at least ten times. The CDR3 DNA follows: TGCAGCGTAGGGGACCCCCGGTACTACGAGCAGTACTTC. Amino acids: CSVGDPRYYEQYF. The chain joins TRBV29-1 to TRBJ2-7; D tentatively fits TRBD1 or TRBD2 (5 bases each). V lost 6 bases and J 3 bases, leaving 15 bases between the germline ends. Germline-derived CDR1 and CDR2 are SQVTM and ANQGSEA. The CDR3 spans 13 residues.

The sample holds many counts of this clonotype. The V call is TRBV20-1, the J call TRBJ2-1; possibly TRBD2 for D (5 bases). Trimming cost V 6 bases and J 4 bases, with 13 bases left between them. The CDR3 runs 13 residues. The germline V gene has CDR1 DFQATT and CDR2 SNEGSKA (reference sequence). CDR3 bases: TGCAGTGCCCTTCTCGGGATTTACAATGAGCAGTTCTTC. Translation: CSALLGIYNEQFF.

This clonotype came up many times. This CDR3 is CASSADSPIDGYTF. The DNA of the CDR3 is TGTGCCAGCAGTGCGGACAGTCCTATAGATGGCTACACCTTC. V usage is TRBV2 and J usage is TRBJ1-2; a weak D match, TRBD1 (6 bases). Germline loops: CDR1 SNHLY, CDR2 FYNNEI. V lost 4 bases and J 6 bases, leaving 15 bases between the germline ends. This CDR3 is 14 amino acids long.

This clonotype was seen ten or more times. The rearrangement joins TRBV12-3 or TRBV12-4 to TRBJ2-2; the D is unclear. Trimming left V 5 bases short and J 5 bases short, with 15 bases between. There are 15 residues in the CDR3. This CDR3 reads CASSPLLRVTGELFF. The CDR3 DNA sequence: TGTGCCAGCAGTCCCCTCCTTCGGGTTACCGGGGAGCTGTTTTTT.

This clonotype showed up just a few times. Possible read error: a much larger clone is one base away. The V gene is TRBV12-3 or TRBV12-4, the J gene TRBJ2-3; D is uncertain. CDR3 length equals 14 residues. Here the CDR3 DNA reads TGTGTCAGCAGTTTATCTGGGTATACCATTACGCAGTATTTT. As protein: CVSSLSGYTITQYF.

This clonotype has ten or more counts. This chain connects TRBV10-3 to TRBJ1-2; 8 bases map to TRBD1. Germline CDR1 is ENHRY and CDR2 is SYGVKD. J was trimmed by 8 bases and V by 9 bases; bases with no gene match: 5. This CDR3 is 11 amino acids long. The CDR3 region has the DNA TGTGCCATAGGACAGGGTGGCGGCTACACCTTC. Protein sequence: CAIGQGGGYTF.

The chain has TRBV3-1 and TRBJ2-7, with 9 nucleotides matching TRBD2. V lost 1 base, J lost 3 bases, and 4 bases stayed unmatched. The germline V gene has CDR1 LGHDT and CDR2 YNNKEL (reference sequence). CDR3 length: 15 amino acids. Here the CDR3 DNA reads TGTGCCAGCAGCCAAGGCTCTAGCGGGGTCTACGAGCAGTACTTC. Residues: CASSQGSSGVYEQYF.

This clonotype was recorded at least ten times. The chain employs TRBV7-2 and TRBJ2-1; 13 bases are shared with TRBD2. Trimming removed 4 bases from V and 9 bases from J; junction bases left unmatched: 12. The CDR3 runs to 17 residues. Germline V CDR1 and CDR2: SGHTA, FQGNSA. The CDR3 sequence is CASSSSRTSGRVGEQFF. The CDR3 DNA follows: TGTGCCAGCAGCTCTTCTCGGACTAGCGGGAGAGTAGGTGAGCAGTTCTTC.

V is TRBV2 and J is TRBJ2-5, with 8 bases that match TRBD2. The V segment lost 4 bases and the J segment 6 bases; nucleotides outside the gene matches: 13. The length of the CDR3 is 16 residues. Germline V gene sequence: CDR1 SNHLY, CDR2 FYNNEI. CDR3 nucleotide sequence: TGTGCCAGCAGTGTGCCAGCGGGGGCTCCAAGCCAGACCCAGTACTTC. Encoded protein: CASSVPAGAPSQTQYF. Drawing the rest from reference TRBV2 and TRBJ2-5, the complete variable domain is EPEVTQTPSHQVTQMGQEVILRCVPISNHLYFYWYRQILGQKVEFLVSFYNNEISEKSEIFDDQFSVERPDGSNFTLKIRSTKLEDSAMYFCASSVPAGAPSQTQYFGPGTRLLVL.

For this clonotype: This may arise from a read error, as a much more abundant clone is one base away. V and J are TRBV7-3 and TRBJ1-1; D not certain. This CDR3 region has 13 residues. The ends were cut back, 5 bases at V and 4 bases at J, with 11 bases in the middle. CDR1 is SGHTA and CDR2 is FQGTGA in the germline V gene. CDR3 loop: CASSKMPGTEAFF. The CDR3 bases are TGTGCCAGCAGCAAAATGCCGGGCACTGAAGCTTTCTTT.

There are a few counts of this clonotype. At one end, the junction sequence differs from germline, possibly due to a read error. V usage is TRBV5-8 and J usage is TRBJ2-5, with D perhaps TRBD1 (6 bases). The CDR3 runs to 14 residues. In germline, CDR1 is SGHTS, CDR2 YDEGEE. The CDR3 DNA is TGTGCCAGCAGGTTGGGACAAAACCAAGAGACCCAGTACTTC. It codes for CASRLGQNQETQYF.

The CDR3: CSAPPGQGTDTQYF. The CDR3 region has the DNA TGCAGTGCTCCACCGGGACAGGGCACAGATACGCAGTATTTT. The V gene is TRBV20-1, the J gene TRBJ2-3; 8 nucleotides align to TRBD1. Trimming took 5 bases from V and 1 from J; bases not matched to a gene: 5. The germline CDR1 and CDR2 sequences are DFQATT and SNEGSKA (reference sequence). This CDR3 comprises 14 residues.

This clonotype appeared many times. The rearrangement links TRBV5-4 to TRBJ2-2, with D perhaps TRBD1 or TRBD2 (5 bases each). The CDR3 consists of 15 residues. Trimming pared 4 bases from V and 3 bases from J, leaving 13 bases between. From germline, CDR1 is SGHNT and CDR2 YYREEE (reference sequence). This CDR3 is CASSPGTLYTGELFF. As DNA, the CDR3 is TGTGCCAGCAGCCCCGGGACCCTCTACACCGGGGAGCTGTTTTTT.